This T cell receptor (beta chain) derives from a study of blood T cells in healthy people across ages. The CDR3 is 16 amino acids. The J segment lost 0 bases and the V segment lost 1 base, leaving 3 bases of the junction unmatched. CDR1 and CDR2 from the germline V gene are SGHRS and YFSETQ. Whole-study results and caveats: Diversity of TCR beta correlated strongly with naive T cell percentage.

PCR was performed a second time for 7 to 11 cycles using a sample-barcoded 5' primer and a J-beta primer mix. Tags on each cDNA molecule came from a template-switch adaptor with 12 random nucleotides. One entry per CDR3 protein results from TCRdb running MiXCR on the 5' RACE reads. The sample yields about 1.5 million distinct CDR3 sequences, roughly 43% seen once. Details on this clonotype: Its antigen is undetermined.

Total RNA, at least 6 micrograms per sample, came from PBMCs. The sample was blood. The chain joins TRBV5-1 to TRBJ2-1, with 8 bases aligning to TRBD2. The TCR originated in a young woman in good health. CDR3: CASSLPLAVSYNEQFF. DNA of the CDR3: TGCGCCAGCAGCTTGCCACTAGCGGTCTCCTACAATGAGCAGTTCTTC.